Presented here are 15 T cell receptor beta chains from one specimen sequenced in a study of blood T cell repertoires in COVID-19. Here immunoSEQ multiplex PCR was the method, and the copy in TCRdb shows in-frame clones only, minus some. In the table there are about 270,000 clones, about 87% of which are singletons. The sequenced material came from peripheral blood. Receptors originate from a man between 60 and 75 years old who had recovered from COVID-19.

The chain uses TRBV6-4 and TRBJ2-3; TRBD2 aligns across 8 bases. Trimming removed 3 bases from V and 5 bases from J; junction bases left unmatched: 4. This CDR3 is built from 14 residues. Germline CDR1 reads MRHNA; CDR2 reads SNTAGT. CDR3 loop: CASSERGGRDTQYF. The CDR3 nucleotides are TGTGCCAGCAGTGAACGGGGGGGCCGAGATACGCAGTATTTT.

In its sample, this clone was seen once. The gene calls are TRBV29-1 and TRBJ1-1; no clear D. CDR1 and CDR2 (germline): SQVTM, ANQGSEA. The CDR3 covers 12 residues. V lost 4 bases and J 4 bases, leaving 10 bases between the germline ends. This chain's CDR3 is CSVAGRATEAFF. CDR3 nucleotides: TGCAGCGTTGCTGGGCGAGCCACTGAAGCTTTCTTT.

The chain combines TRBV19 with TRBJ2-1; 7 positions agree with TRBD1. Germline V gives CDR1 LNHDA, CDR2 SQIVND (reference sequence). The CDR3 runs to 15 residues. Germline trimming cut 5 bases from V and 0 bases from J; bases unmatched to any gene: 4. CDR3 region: CASSEDRDSYNEQFF. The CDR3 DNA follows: TGTGCCAGTAGTGAAGACAGGGACTCCTACAATGAGCAGTTCTTC.

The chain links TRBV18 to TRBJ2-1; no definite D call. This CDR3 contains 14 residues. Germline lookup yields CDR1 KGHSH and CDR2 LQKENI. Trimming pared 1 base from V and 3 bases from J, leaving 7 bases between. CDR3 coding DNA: TGTGCCAGCTCACCACGCGGCATCTACAATGAGCAGTTCTTC. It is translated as CASSPRGIYNEQFF.

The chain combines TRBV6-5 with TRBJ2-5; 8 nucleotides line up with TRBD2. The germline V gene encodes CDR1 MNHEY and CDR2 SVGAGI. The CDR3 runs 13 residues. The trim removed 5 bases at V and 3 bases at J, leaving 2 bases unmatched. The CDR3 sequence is CASSRGGEETQYF. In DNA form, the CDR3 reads TGTGCCAGCAGTCGGGGGGGGGAAGAGACCCAGTACTTC.

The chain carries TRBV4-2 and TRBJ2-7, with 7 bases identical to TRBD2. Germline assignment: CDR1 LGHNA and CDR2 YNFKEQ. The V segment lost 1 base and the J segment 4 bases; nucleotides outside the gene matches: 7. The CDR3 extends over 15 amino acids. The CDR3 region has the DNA TGTGCCAGCAGCCAAGGGCTAGCGGACCTATACGAGCAGTACTTC. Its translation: CASSQGLADLYEQYF.

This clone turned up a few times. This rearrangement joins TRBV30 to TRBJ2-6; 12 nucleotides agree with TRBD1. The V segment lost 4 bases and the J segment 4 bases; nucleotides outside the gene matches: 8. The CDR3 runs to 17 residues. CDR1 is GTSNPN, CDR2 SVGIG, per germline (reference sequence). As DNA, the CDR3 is TGTGCCTGGAACAACCGGGACAGGGGGCTAGGGGCCAACGTCCTGACTTTC. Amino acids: CAWNNRDRGLGANVLTF.

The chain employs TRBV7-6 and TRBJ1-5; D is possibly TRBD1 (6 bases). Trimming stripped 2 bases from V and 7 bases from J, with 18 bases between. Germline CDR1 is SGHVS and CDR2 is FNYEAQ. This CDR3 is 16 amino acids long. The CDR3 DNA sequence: TGTGCCAGCAGCTTATATGGCAGGGGCATGGGGCAGCCCCAGCATTTT. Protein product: CASSLYGRGMGQPQHF.

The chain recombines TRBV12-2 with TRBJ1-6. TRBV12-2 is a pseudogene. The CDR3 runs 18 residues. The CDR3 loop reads CASRLGGRTSSYNSPLHF. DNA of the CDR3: TGTGCAAGTCGCTTAGGGGGACGGACTAGCTCCTATAATTCACCCCTCCACTTT.

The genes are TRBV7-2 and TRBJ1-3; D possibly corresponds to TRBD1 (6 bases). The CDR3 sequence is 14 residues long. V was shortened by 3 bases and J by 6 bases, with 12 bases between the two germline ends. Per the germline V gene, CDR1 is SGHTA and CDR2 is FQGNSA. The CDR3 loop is CASSLSTGTNTIYF. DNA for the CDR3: TGTGCCAGCAGCTTGTCGACAGGCACAAACACCATATATTTT. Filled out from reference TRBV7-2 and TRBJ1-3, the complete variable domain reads GAGVSQSPSNKVTEKGKDVELRCDPISGHTALYWYRQSLGQGLEFLIYFQGNSAPDKSGLPSDRFSAERTGGSVSTLTIQRTQQEDSAVYLCASSLSTGTNTIYFGEGSWLTVV.

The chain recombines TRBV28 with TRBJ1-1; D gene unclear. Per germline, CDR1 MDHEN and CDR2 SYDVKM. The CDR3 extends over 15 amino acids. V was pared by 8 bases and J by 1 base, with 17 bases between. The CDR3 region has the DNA TGTGCCAGCCGGGGTTCGCAGGTGGGGAACACTGAAGCTTTCTTT. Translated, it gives CASRGSQVGNTEAFF.

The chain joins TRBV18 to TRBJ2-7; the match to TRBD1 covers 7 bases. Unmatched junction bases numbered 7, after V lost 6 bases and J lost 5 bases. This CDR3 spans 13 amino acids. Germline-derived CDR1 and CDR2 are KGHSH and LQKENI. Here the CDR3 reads CASSRQGKDEQYF. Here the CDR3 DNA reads TGTGCCAGCTCGCGACAGGGAAAGGACGAGCAGTACTTC.

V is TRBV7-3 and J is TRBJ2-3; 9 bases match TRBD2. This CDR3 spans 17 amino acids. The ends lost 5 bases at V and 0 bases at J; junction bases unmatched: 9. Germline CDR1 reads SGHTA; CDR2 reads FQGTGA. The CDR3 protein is CASSPHRLAASTDTQYF. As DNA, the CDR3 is TGTGCCAGCAGCCCACACCGACTAGCGGCTAGCACAGATACGCAGTATTTT.

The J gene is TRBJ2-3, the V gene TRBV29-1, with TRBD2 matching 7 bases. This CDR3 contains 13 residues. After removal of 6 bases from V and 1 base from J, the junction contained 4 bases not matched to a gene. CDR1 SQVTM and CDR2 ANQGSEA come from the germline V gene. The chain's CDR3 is CSVSGKGTDTQYF. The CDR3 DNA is TGCAGCGTGAGCGGGAAGGGCACAGATACGCAGTATTTT.

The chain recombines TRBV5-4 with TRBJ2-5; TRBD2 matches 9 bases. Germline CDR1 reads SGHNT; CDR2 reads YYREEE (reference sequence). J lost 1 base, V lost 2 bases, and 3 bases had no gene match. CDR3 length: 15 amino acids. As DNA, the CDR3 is TGTGCCAGCAGCTTCCAGCGGGGGGTCCAAGAGACCCAGTACTTC. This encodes CASSFQRGVQETQYF.